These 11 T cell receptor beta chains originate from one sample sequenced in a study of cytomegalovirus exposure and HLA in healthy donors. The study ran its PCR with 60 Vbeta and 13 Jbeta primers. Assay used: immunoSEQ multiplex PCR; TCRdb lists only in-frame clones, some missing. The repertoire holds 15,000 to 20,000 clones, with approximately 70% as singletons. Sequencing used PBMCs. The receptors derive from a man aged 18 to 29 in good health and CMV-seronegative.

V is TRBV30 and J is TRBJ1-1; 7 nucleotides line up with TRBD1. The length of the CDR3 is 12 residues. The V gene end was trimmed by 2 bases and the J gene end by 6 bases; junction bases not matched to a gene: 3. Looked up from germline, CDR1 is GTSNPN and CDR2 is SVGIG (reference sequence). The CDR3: CAWSSGTAEAFF. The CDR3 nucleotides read TGTGCCTGGAGTTCCGGGACAGCTGAAGCTTTCTTT.

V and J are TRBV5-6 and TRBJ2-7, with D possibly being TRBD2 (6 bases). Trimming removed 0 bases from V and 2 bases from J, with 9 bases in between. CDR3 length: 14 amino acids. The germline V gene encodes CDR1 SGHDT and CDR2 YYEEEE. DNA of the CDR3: TGTGCCAGCAGCTTGGCCGGGACTCCCTACGAGCAGTACTTC. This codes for CASSLAGTPYEQYF.

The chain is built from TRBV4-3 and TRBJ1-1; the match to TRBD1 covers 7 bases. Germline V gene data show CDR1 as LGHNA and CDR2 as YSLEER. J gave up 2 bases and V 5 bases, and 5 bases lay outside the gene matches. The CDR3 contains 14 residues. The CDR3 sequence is CASSTLGGNTEAFF. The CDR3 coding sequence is TGCGCCAGCAGCACCTTAGGGGGCAACACTGAAGCTTTCTTT.

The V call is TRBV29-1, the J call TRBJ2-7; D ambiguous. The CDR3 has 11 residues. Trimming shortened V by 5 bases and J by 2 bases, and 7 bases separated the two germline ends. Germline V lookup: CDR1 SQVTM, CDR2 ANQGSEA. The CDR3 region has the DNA TGCAGCGTTTTAACAACCTACGAGCAGTACTTC. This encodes CSVLTTYEQYF.

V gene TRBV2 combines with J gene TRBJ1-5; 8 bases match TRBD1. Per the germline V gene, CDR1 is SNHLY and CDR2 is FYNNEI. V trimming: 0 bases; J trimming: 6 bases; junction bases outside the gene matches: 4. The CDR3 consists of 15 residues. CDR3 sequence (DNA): TGTGCCAGCAGTGAAGCGGACAGGGCCATTCAGCCCCAGCATTTT. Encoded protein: CASSEADRAIQPQHF. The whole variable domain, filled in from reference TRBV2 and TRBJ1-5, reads EPEVTQTPSHQVTQMGQEVILRCVPISNHLYFYWYRQILGQKVEFLVSFYNNEISEKSEIFDDQFSVERPDGSNFTLKIRSTKLEDSAMYFCASSEADRAIQPQHFGDGTRLSIL.

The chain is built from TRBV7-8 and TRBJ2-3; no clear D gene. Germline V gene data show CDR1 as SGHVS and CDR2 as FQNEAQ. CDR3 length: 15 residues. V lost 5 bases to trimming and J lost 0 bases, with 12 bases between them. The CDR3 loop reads CASSRTDTSTDTQYF. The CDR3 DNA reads TGTGCCAGCAGCCGTACCGACACCAGCACAGATACGCAGTATTTT. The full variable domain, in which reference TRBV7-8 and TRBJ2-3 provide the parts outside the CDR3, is GAGVSQSPRYKVAKRGQDVALRCDPISGHVSLFWYQQALGQGPEFLTYFQNEAQLDKSGLPSDRFFAERPEGSVSTLKIQRTQQEDSAVYLCASSRTDTSTDTQYFGPGTRLTVL.

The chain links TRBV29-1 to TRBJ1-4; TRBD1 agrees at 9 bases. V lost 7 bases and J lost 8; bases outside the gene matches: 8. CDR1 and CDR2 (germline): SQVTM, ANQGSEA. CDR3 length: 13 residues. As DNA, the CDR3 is TGCAGCGCCGAAGGGGACAGGGAGGAAAAACTGTTTTTT. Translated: CSAEGDREEKLFF. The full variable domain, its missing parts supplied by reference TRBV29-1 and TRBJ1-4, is SAVISQKPSRDICQRGTSLTIQCQVDSQVTMMFWYRQQPGQSLTLIATANQGSEATYESGFVIDKFPISRPNLTFSTLTVSNMSPEDSSIYLCSAEGDREEKLFFGSGTQLSVL.

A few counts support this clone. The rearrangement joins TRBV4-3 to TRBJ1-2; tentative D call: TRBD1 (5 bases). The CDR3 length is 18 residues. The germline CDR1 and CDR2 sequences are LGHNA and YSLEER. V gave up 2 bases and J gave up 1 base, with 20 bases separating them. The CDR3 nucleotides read TGCGCCAGCAGCCAATCTTTGGGTCGGAGCAGGGTTAACTATGGCTACACCTTC. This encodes CASSQSLGRSRVNYGYTF.

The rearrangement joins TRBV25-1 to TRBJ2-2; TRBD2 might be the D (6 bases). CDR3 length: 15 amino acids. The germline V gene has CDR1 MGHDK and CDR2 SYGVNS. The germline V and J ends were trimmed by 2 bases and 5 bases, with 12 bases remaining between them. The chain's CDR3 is CASSERGVWTGELFF. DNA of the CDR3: TGTGCCAGCAGTGAACGCGGGGTGTGGACCGGGGAGCTGTTTTTT.

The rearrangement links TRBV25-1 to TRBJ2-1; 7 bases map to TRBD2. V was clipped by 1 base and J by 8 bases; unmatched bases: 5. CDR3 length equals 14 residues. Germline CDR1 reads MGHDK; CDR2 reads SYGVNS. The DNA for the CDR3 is TGTGCCAGCAGTGAATTGGGGGGAGGGTATGAGCAGTTCTTC. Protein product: CASSELGGGYEQFF.

Here the CDR3 DNA reads TGTGCCCACTCACAGGGATCCTCGGCGGGCACTGAAGCTTTCTTT. Protein sequence: CAHSQGSSAGTEAFF. The chain combines TRBV30 with TRBJ1-1; D is possibly TRBD1 (6 bases). V shed 8 bases and J shed 4 bases, with 23 bases lying between them. This CDR3 has 15 residues. Germline V gene sequence: CDR1 GTSNPN, CDR2 SVGIG (reference sequence).